This T cell receptor beta chain was sequenced for a study of blood T cells in healthy people across ages. Broader study findings: The CMV status of each donor remained undetermined, and this could have confounded shifts in expanded clonotypes. Significant beta diversity loss was already apparent by age approximately 38, declining roughly linearly.

A second PCR of roughly 7 to 11 cycles used a sample-barcoded 5' primer and a J-beta primer mix. TCRdb passed the 5' RACE reads through MiXCR, listing each CDR3 protein once. The sample has approximately 1.5 million distinct CDR3 sequences, almost 35% seen once. Trimming at V came to 0 bases and at J to 10 bases, leaving 7 bases not matched to a gene. The CDR3 loop spans 15 amino acids. The germline gives CDR1 KGHSH, CDR2 LQKENI. The sample holds a few counts of this clonotype. Its specificity is unknown. The rearrangement links TRBV18 to TRBJ1-1; 11 nucleotides align to TRBD1. This sequence was found in a woman aged 25 to 39 in good health. What was sequenced was blood. The CDR3 nucleotides read TGTGCCAGCTCACCACCTGCAGGACAGGGGGCGAGAGCTTTCTTT. Protein sequence: CASSPPAGQGARAFF.